What follows is one T cell receptor (beta chain) and its context. The CDR3 is 15 amino acids. Germline V gene sequence: CDR1 LNHDA, CDR2 SQIVND (reference sequence). Trimming took off 3 bases at V and 5 bases at J, with 17 bases between the two ends. The sample belongs to a study of blood T cell repertoires in COVID-19. Study at large: Material from acute and convalescent COVID-19 was sourced from the United States, Italy and Spain. T cells, B-cell-depleted T cells, or PBMCs supplied cDNA or gDNA.

Enrollees, roughly 18 to 89 years old, lived in around 23 US areas. Some clones are missing from TCRdb's copy, which holds only in-frame ones; the method was immunoSEQ multiplex PCR. The table has some 210,000 clones, 80% to 90% seen once. The chain carries TRBV19 and TRBJ2-7, with D unresolved. The sample consisted of PBMCs or T cells enriched from blood (not recorded which). This TCR came from a man aged 40-49 years who had recovered from COVID-19. The CDR3: CASSIGSVLADEQYF. The CDR3 DNA is TGTGCCAGTAGTATCGGGTCGGTCCTCGCTGACGAGCAGTACTTC. Combining the CDR3 with reference TRBV19 and TRBJ2-7 gives the whole variable domain DGGITQSPKYLFRKEGQNVTLSCEQNLNHDAMYWYRQDPGQGLRLIYYSQIVNDFQKGDIAEGYSVSREKKESFPLTVTSAQKNPTAFYLCASSIGSVLADEQYFGPGTRLTVT.